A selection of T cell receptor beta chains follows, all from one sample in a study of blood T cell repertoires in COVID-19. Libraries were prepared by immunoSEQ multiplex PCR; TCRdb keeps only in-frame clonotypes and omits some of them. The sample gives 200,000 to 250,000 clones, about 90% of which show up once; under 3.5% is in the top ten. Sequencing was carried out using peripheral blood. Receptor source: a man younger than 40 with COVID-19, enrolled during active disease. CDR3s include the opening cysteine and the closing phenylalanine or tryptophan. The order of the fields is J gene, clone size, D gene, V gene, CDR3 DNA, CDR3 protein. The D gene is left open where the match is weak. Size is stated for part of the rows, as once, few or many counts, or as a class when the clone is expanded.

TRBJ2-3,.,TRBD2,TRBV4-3,TGCGCCAGCAGCCAATCGGTAACTAGCGGGGGGAACACAGATACGCAGTATTTT,CASSQSVTSGGNTDTQYF
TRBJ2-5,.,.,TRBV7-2,TGTGCCAGCAGCTTTCAGGGGTCCCAAGAGACCCAGTACTTC,CASSFQGSQETQYF
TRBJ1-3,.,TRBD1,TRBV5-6,TGTGCCAGCAGCCTGTTAGGACAGGCTGGAAACACCATATATTTT,CASSLLGQAGNTIYF
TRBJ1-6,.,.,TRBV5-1,TGCGCCAGCAGCTTGACAGGTCCTAATTCACCCCTCCACTTT,CASSLTGPNSPLHF
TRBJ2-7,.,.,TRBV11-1,TGTGCCAGCAGCTTTTGGCAGGATGATTACGAGCAGTACTTC,CASSFWQDDYEQYF
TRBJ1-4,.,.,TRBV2,TGTGCCAGCATTTTAGAGCTTGCAACTAATGAAAAACTGTTTTTT,CASILELATNEKLFF
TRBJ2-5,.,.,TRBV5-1,TGCGCCAGCAGCTCCCTACAAGAGACCCAGTACTTC,CASSSLQETQYF
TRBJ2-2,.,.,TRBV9,TGTGCCAGCAGCAGCCCTGGGCAGGTGGGGCACACCGGGGAGCTGTTTTTT,CASSSPGQVGHTGELFF
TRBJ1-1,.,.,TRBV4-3,TGCGCCAGCAGCCTCGGTGGGGGGGAGAACACTGAAGCTTTCTTT,CASSLGGGENTEAFF
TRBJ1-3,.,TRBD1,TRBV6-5,TGTGCCAGCAGGGGAAGGACAGGCTCTGGAAACACCATATATTTT,CASRGRTGSGNTIYF
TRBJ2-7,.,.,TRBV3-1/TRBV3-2,TGTGCCAGCAGCCATGACAGGTTCTACGAGCAGTACTTC,CASSHDRFYEQYF
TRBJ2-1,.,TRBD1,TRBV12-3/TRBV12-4,TGTGCCAGCAGTGACAGGGGGAATGAGCAGTTCTTC,CASSDRGNEQFF
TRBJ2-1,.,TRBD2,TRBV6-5,TGTGCCAGCAGCATAGCTAGCGGGAATGAGCAGTTCTTC,CASSIASGNEQFF
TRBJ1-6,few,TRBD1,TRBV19,TGTGCCAGTAGTCCCCGCGAAGGCAGGGGGTATTATAATTCACCCCTCCACTTT,CASSPREGRGYYNSPLHF
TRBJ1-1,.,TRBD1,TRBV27,TGTGCCAGCAGTTCACAGGGGGCGAACACTGAAGCTTTCTTT,CASSSQGANTEAFF
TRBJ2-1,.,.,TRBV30,TGTGCCTGGAGTCCCTTCGGGAGATACAATGAGCAGTTCTTC,CAWSPFGRYNEQFF
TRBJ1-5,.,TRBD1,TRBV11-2,TGTGCCAGCAGCCCGGACAGGAAGGAGCCCCAGCATTTT,CASSPDRKEPQHF
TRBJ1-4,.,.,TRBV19,TGTGCCAGTAGTACCAGCGGTAGGGGGAGAGGGAATGAAAAACTGTTTTTT,CASSTSGRGRGNEKLFF
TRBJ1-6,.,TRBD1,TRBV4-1,TGCGCCAGCAGCCAGACAGGGGCTATTGCACCCCTCCACTTT,CASSQTGAIAPLHF
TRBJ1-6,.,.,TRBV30,TGTGCCTGGTCTATACCGGGACTCATGCTTATGAGAGGACCCCTCCACTTT,CAWSIPGLMLMRGPLHF
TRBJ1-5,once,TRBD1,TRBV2,TGTGCCAGCAGTGATGGGACAGGGCGTGGGCAGCCCCAGCATTTT,CASSDGTGRGQPQHF
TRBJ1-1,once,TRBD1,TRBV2,TGTGCCAGCAGTCCTCCGGGACAGGGTAAAGCTTTCTTT,CASSPPGQGKAFF
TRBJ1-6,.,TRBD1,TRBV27,TGTGCCAGCAGTTTCTCCCCAGGGGGCAGGAATTCACCCCTCCACTTT,CASSFSPGGRNSPLHF
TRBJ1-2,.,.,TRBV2,TGTGCCAGCAGTGACCCCGGTACTGGCTACACCTTC,CASSDPGTGYTF
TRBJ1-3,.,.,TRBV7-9,TGTGCCAGCAGCTCTGGGCCCTTCTCTGGAAACACCATATATTTT,CASSSGPFSGNTIYF
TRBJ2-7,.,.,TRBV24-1,TGTGCCACCAGTGATACAGGGTACTACGAGCAGTACTTC,CATSDTGYYEQYF
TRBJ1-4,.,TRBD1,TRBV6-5,TGTGCCAGCAGTTATGACAGGGGGCATGAAAAACTGTTTTTT,CASSYDRGHEKLFF
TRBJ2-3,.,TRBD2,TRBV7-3,TGTGCCAGCAGCTTAGAGAAAGCGGGGGCGCAGTATTTT,CASSLEKAGAQYF
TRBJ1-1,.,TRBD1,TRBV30,TGTGCCTGGGCCGGGACAGCATATGAAGCTTTCTTT,CAWAGTAYEAFF
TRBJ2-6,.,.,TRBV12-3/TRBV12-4,TGTGCCAGCCGGCAGGCTGGGGCCAACGTCCTGACTTTC,CASRQAGANVLTF
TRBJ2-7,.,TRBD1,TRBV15,TGTGCCACCAGCAGACGAGGACAGGAGTCATACGAGCAGTACTTC,CATSRRGQESYEQYF
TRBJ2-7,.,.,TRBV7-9,TGTGCCAGCAGCCCCAACCGAGACGAGCAGTACTTC,CASSPNRDEQYF
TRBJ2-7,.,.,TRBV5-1,TGCGCCAGCAGCCTTGGTGCAGGAAACTCCTACGAGCAGTACTTC,CASSLGAGNSYEQYF
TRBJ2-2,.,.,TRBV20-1,TGCAGTGCTAGTCCTTGGACACGTAACACCGGGGAGCTGTTTTTT,CSASPWTRNTGELFF
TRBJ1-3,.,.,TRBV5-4,TGTGCCAGCAGCTTGACATCTGGAAACACCATATATTTT,CASSLTSGNTIYF
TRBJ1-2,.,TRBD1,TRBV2,TGTGCCAGCAGTCGCTACGCAAACCCGGGACAGGGGAGCGATGGCTACACCTTC,CASSRYANPGQGSDGYTF
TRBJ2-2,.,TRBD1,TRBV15,TGTGCCACCAGCAGTTACAGGGGGCGGAACACCGGGGAGCTGTTTTTT,CATSSYRGRNTGELFF
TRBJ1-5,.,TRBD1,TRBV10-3,TGTGCCATCAGTGAGGCGACAGGGGGGAATCAGCCCCAGCATTTT,CAISEATGGNQPQHF
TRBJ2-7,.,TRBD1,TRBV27,TGTGCCAGCAGTTTAAGACAGGGAACCTACGAGCAGTACTTC,CASSLRQGTYEQYF
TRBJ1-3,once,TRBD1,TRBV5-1,TGCGCCAGCAGCGTGCAGGGGGCTGGAAACACCATATATTTT,CASSVQGAGNTIYF